A single sample gave rise to the 7 T cell receptor beta chains below, sequenced in a study of response to subunit inactivated influenza vaccine. Using its own MiXCR run on the RT-PCR reads, TCRdb lists one record per CDR3 protein. This sample has 500,000 to 600,000 distinct CDR3 sequences, with about 15% found just once. The material sequenced was CD4+ T cells sorted from PBMCs, taken roughly 24 months after vaccination. All receptors come from a man aged 45-69 years who received an inactivated influenza vaccine.

This clonotype was observed a handful of times. The junction shows a germline mismatch at one end, possibly a read error. The V gene is TRBV10-2, the J gene TRBJ1-4; D gene ambiguous. Germline values: CDR1 WSHSY, CDR2 SAAADI. The length of the CDR3 is 15 residues. This CDR3 is CASREFLSTNEKLFF. CDR3 in DNA: TGCGCCAGCAGGGAGTTCCTGTCCACTAATGAAAAACTGTTTTTT.

This clonotype was observed a few times. This chain connects TRBV29-1 to TRBJ2-3; 12 nucleotides match TRBD2. The CDR3 is 15 amino acids. V shed 3 bases, J shed 5 bases, and the junction held 6 bases outside the gene matches. The germline gives CDR1 SQVTM, CDR2 ANQGSEA. CDR3 in DNA: TGCAGCGTTGACGCTAGCGGGAGGGCCCAAGATACGCAGTATTTT. It is translated as CSVDASGRAQDTQYF.

The V gene is TRBV5-1, the J gene TRBJ2-1; 10 bases are a match to TRBD2. This CDR3 is built from 15 residues. Germline CDR1 SGHRS, CDR2 YFSETQ. V lost 5 bases and J lost 4; bases outside the gene matches: 6. CDR3 region: CASRWSGGEYNEQFF. The CDR3 DNA reads as TGCGCCAGCAGGTGGAGCGGGGGGGAATACAATGAGCAGTTCTTC.

This clonotype occurred many times. The chain links TRBV4-2 to TRBJ2-3; D uncertain. Germline V gene sequence: CDR1 LGHNA, CDR2 YNFKEQ. The CDR3 totals 13 residues. V dropped 0 bases and J dropped 3 bases, with 4 bases sitting between them. This chain's CDR3 is CASSQDRTDTQYF. The CDR3 DNA follows: TGTGCCAGCAGCCAAGATAGGACAGATACGCAGTATTTT.

This chain links TRBV10-3 with TRBJ2-1; perhaps TRBD1 as D (6 bases). CDR3 length: 15 residues. V lost 6 bases and J 2 bases, leaving 14 bases between the germline ends. Per germline, CDR1 ENHRY and CDR2 SYGVKD. CDR3 sequence reads: CAIRQTGTTYNEQFF. CDR3 in DNA: TGTGCCATCAGACAGACCGGGACAACCTACAATGAGCAGTTCTTC.

The chain couples TRBV12-3 or TRBV12-4 to TRBJ2-5; D gene unclear. V was shortened by 8 bases and J by 9 bases, with 19 bases between the two germline ends. CDR3 length equals 13 residues. The DNA for the CDR3 is TGTGCCAGCGGGTTTGGTGGGGTGCTGGCCCAGTACTTC. It encodes CASGFGGVLAQYF.

This clonotype was counted between two and nine times. The chain carries TRBV4-2 and TRBJ2-3; D gene unclear. V was trimmed by 0 bases and J by 2 bases, leaving 15 bases between them. The CDR3 extends over 17 amino acids. From germline, CDR1 is LGHNA and CDR2 YNFKEQ. In DNA form, the CDR3 reads TGTGCCAGCAGCCAAGATATTTCGGTCCTCGCCACAGATACGCAGTATTTT. It is translated as CASSQDISVLATDTQYF.